Below, one T cell receptor beta chain is given with its context. At least ten counts were recorded for this clonotype. This receptor's antigen is unknown. The record has no base qualities; no much larger clone is one base away. Sequenced on an Illumina NovaSeq 6000. TCRalpha and TCRbeta cDNA libraries were built by 5'RACE with constant-segment primers, adding sample barcodes and unique molecular identifiers. Trizol reagent was used to extract RNA from every sample. Amplification of the libraries took two PCR steps, and the second step added a second sample barcode plus Illumina TruSeq adapters. The libraries were sequenced on an Illumina NovaSeq using 2 x 150 bp paired-end reads. The authors' analysis ran thus. With migec v1.2.7, reads were demultiplexed and then collapsed into UMI-guided consensus sequences. Using mixcr v2.1.11, UMI consensuses were aligned to TRA and TRB V and J templates and then assembled into clonotypes. Clonotypes were classified as expanded or contracted when called significant by both edgeR and NoisET, with noise models trained on biological replicates. For edgeR calls, a false discovery rate-adjusted p below 0.01 and a log2 fold-change threshold of 1 were applied. PCA with hierarchical clustering of max-normalized trajectories of the 1000 most abundant clonotypes was used as exploratory dynamics analysis. Each responding clone was given a CD4 or CD8 phenotype based on the CD4+ and CD8+ repertoires, which had been sequenced separately. The public reads were quality trimmed at Q25 with fastp and then assembled into clones with MiXCR by TCRdb, keeping productive beta chains. Merged by CDR3 protein, the rows form single entries marked with the most common genes and DNA. TCRdb, not the authors, supplied the V and J calls. This sample holds under 550,000 distinct CDR3 sequences; approximately 19% were observed only once. The ten top clones hold about a fifth of the sample.

The sample is drawn from a study of T-cell memory formation after mild COVID-19 (dated by TCRdb to 2020 to 2022). At the level of the whole study: TCR sequence clusters from the two donors were found to be largely donor specific. T-cell clones expanding and contracting after mild COVID-19 in two donors were tracked by longitudinal TCRalpha and TCRbeta repertoire sequencing. Two young, previously healthy adult volunteers, one female and one male, were included in the cohort.

PBMCs were isolated by Ficoll-Paque density gradient centrifugation. Summary of the overall study and its limitations: Only two mild cases were covered in the study, and larger cohorts including severe cases with pre-infection samples were considered necessary. The second-wave clones that peaked on day 37 were not confirmed to be SARS-CoV-2 specific. Clones that contracted from day 15 to 85 showed balanced CD4/CD8 phenotypes, whereas a second wave of clones that expanded from day 15 to 37 leaned towards CD4+. Contracting CD4+ clones were found mainly in CM and EM memory subsets, while CD8+ clones were enriched in EMRA. The detection of some responding clones in pre-infection memory suggests that pre-existing cross-reactive memory T cells joined the SARS-CoV-2 response.

Including the terminal cysteine and phenylalanine, the CDR3 comprises 15 residues. Only CDR3 DNA remains: 45 bases, in frame from the first base. The V and J ends are trimmed by 0 bases and 2 bases, leaving 11 bases between them. From the germline V gene, CDR1 is SGHVS and CDR2 is FQNEAQ. Sequencing was done on a sample of PBMCs or a T cell subset sorted from them (not recorded which). Recombination connected TRBV7-8 to TRBJ2-7; the D gene identity is not certain. The clonotype originates from a young man who had mild COVID-19 (a few samples of this study predate the infection). The sample titles of this study are shuffled in the database, so cell type and time point are left out; the donor was told from shared clones. The bases are TGTGCCAGCAGCTTAGCGCTGGCAGGCGCCTACGAGCAGTACTTC. Its protein is CASSLALAGAYEQYF. Outside the CDR3, residues come from the reference TRBV7-8 and TRBJ2-7 proteins, so the full variable domain is: GAGVSQSPRYKVAKRGQDVALRCDPISGHVSLFWYQQALGQGPEFLTYFQNEAQLDKSGLPSDRFFAERPEGSVSTLKIQRTQQEDSAVYLCASSLALAGAYEQYFGPGTRLTVT.